This TCR beta chain is from a study of shared clonotypes between healthy human individuals. General study points: Larger richness was generally estimated for naive than memory subsets.

Germline CDR1 MGHDK, CDR2 SYGVNS. V shed 1 base and J shed 9 bases, with 12 bases lying between them. This CDR3 has 13 residues. Naive-designated CD8 cells lacked CD45RO, were positively enriched for CCR7, and omitted terminally differentiated effector memory CD45RA+ cells. A note on this clone: Antigen specificity is unknown.

Produced via immunoSEQ multiplex PCR; TCRdb's table is partial and in-frame only. The repertoire has approximately 2,000,000 clones, 93% of them found once; the top ten carry 1.5% to 2%. The rearrangement joins TRBV25-1 to TRBJ1-1; tentatively, D is TRBD1 (6 bases). The origin of this receptor is a man aged 18 to 29 in good health. Some clones in this sample may be carry-over from other donors' samples. The sequenced material came from naive CD8+ T cells from PBMCs. The CDR3: CASSELGGSKAFF. CDR3 in DNA: TGTGCCAGCAGTGAATTAGGGGGATCGAAAGCTTTCTTT. The full variable domain, with the rest looked up from reference TRBV25-1 and TRBJ1-1, is EADIYQTPRYLVIGTGKKITLECSQTMGHDKMYWYQQDPGMELHLIHYSYGVNSTEKGDLSSESTVSRIRTEHFPLTLESARPSHTSQYLCASSELGGSKAFFGQGTRLTVV.